These T cell receptor beta chains were read from a single sample in a study of T cell responses to AZD1222 COVID-19 vaccine. TCRdb's table, derived via immunoSEQ multiplex PCR, lists solely in-frame clones and lacks some. The sample shows 100,000 to 150,000 clones, roughly 91% of them seen only once. The material sequenced was peripheral blood, taken 28 days after the second AZD1222 dose. These receptors all come from an adult who received the AZD1222 COVID-19 vaccine. Both conserved end residues are part of each CDR3. The D gene is left open where the match is weak. The listing skips clone size in some rows; elsewhere it reads once, few, many or a size class.

V: TRBV7-9; D: .; size: .; J: TRBJ1-2; DNA: TGTGCCAGCAGCTTAGTCCGGACAGCTAACTATGGCTACACCTTC; CDR3: CASSLVRTANYGYTF
V: TRBV12-3/TRBV12-4; D: TRBD1; size: few; J: TRBJ1-2; DNA: TGTGCCAGCACCGTTACAGGGGGCTATGGCTACACCTTC; CDR3: CASTVTGGYGYTF
V: TRBV7-9; D: TRBD1; size: .; J: TRBJ1-2; DNA: TGTGCCAGCAGCCCGGGGACAGGGCCCTATGGCTACACCTTC; CDR3: CASSPGTGPYGYTF
V: TRBV29-1; D: .; size: .; J: TRBJ1-2; DNA: TGCAGCGTTGTACCCAATGGGCCTGTCTTTACGGGCTACACCTTC; CDR3: CSVVPNGPVFTGYTF
V: TRBV4-1; D: .; size: .; J: TRBJ2-7; DNA: TGCGCCAGCAGCCAAGTCTCGTTCCCAGACGAGCAGTACTTC; CDR3: CASSQVSFPDEQYF
V: TRBV5-6; D: .; size: .; J: TRBJ2-7; DNA: TGTGCCAGCAGCTTACAGTCCTACGAGCAGTACTTC; CDR3: CASSLQSYEQYF
V: TRBV6-4; D: TRBD1; size: .; J: TRBJ2-2; DNA: TGTGCCAGCGAGGACAGGCCCAGAGTCACCGGGGAGCTGTTTTTT; CDR3: CASEDRPRVTGELFF
V: TRBV28; D: .; size: .; J: TRBJ2-7; DNA: TGTGCCAGCAGTTTATCCCCCGGCCCTGCCTACGAGCAGTACTTC; CDR3: CASSLSPGPAYEQYF
V: TRBV19; D: .; size: .; J: TRBJ1-1; DNA: TGTGCCAGTAGTCCGCGGCCAGGGTCCGGAGCTTTCTTT; CDR3: CASSPRPGSGAFF
V: TRBV2; D: .; size: .; J: TRBJ2-3; DNA: TGTGCCAGCCGGGGGGCGGGAGTTCTAGGGAGCACAGATACGCAGTATTTT; CDR3: CASRGAGVLGSTDTQYF
V: TRBV4-2; D: TRBD2; size: .; J: TRBJ2-3; DNA: TGTGCCAGCAGCCAAGTGCCGGGAGGGGGAGATACGCAGTATTTT; CDR3: CASSQVPGGGDTQYF
V: TRBV2; D: .; size: .; J: TRBJ2-5; DNA: TGTGCCAGCAGGTACAGGGGAGGAGAGACCCAGTACTTC; CDR3: CASRYRGGETQYF
V: TRBV7-2; D: TRBD1; size: .; J: TRBJ1-2; DNA: TGTGCCAGCAGCCCCGGGACAGTCGGCCCCCTCCGTGGCTACACCTTC; CDR3: CASSPGTVGPLRGYTF
V: TRBV3-1/TRBV3-2; D: TRBD2; size: .; J: TRBJ2-1; DNA: TGTGCCAGCAGCGAATCGTGGACTAGCGGGGGAAATGAGCAGTTCTTC; CDR3: CASSESWTSGGNEQFF
V: TRBV13; D: TRBD2; size: .; J: TRBJ2-7; DNA: TGTGCCAGCAGCCATACTGGACTAGCGACCTACGAGCAGTACTTC; CDR3: CASSHTGLATYEQYF
V: TRBV7-2; D: TRBD1; size: .; J: TRBJ1-1; DNA: TGTGCCAGCACCCCACCGGGACAGGGTCGCCTCATGAACACTGAAGCTTTCTTT; CDR3: CASTPPGQGRLMNTEAFF
V: TRBV4-3; D: .; size: .; J: TRBJ1-2; DNA: TGCGCCAGCAGCCAAGACCTAATTCAGGGCTACACCTTC; CDR3: CASSQDLIQGYTF
V: TRBV18; D: .; size: .; J: TRBJ2-2; DNA: TGTGCCAGCTCACCACCGAGCGCCGGGGGGGAGCTGTTTTTT; CDR3: CASSPPSAGGELFF
V: TRBV28; D: .; size: .; J: TRBJ1-3; DNA: TGTGCCAGCAGTTTGGTGAGGTTCCTTAGCTCTGGAAACACCATATATTTT; CDR3: CASSLVRFLSSGNTIYF
V: TRBV30; D: .; size: .; J: TRBJ1-2; DNA: TGTGCCTGGAGCCCTGGACAGCTTCACTATGGCTACACCTTC; CDR3: CAWSPGQLHYGYTF
V: TRBV16; D: .; size: once; J: TRBJ1-2; DNA: TGTGCCAGCAGCCATGGCCCCGAGGAAGGCTACACCTTC; CDR3: CASSHGPEEGYTF
V: TRBV7-2; D: TRBD2; size: .; J: TRBJ2-7; DNA: TGTGCCAGCAGCCCCCGGGTAGCGGGAGCCTACGAGCAGTACTTC; CDR3: CASSPRVAGAYEQYF
V: TRBV7-3; D: .; size: .; J: TRBJ1-3; DNA: TGTGCCAGCAGCTTATGGGGTATGGACCCAACCTCTGGAAACACCATATATTTT; CDR3: CASSLWGMDPTSGNTIYF
V: TRBV10-3; D: .; size: few; J: TRBJ1-1; DNA: TGTGCCATCAGTGAGACCGGGGGCACTGAAGCTTTCTTT; CDR3: CAISETGGTEAFF
V: TRBV19; D: TRBD2; size: once; J: TRBJ2-5; DNA: TGTGCCAGTAGTGCAGGACTAGAGGAAGAGACCCAGTACTTC; CDR3: CASSAGLEEETQYF
V: TRBV12-3/TRBV12-4; D: .; size: .; J: TRBJ2-1; DNA: TGTGCCAGCAGTTTCCAGGGCCCTAGTGAGCAGTTCTTC; CDR3: CASSFQGPSEQFF
V: TRBV6-2/TRBV6-3; D: .; size: .; J: TRBJ2-7; DNA: TGTGCCAGCAGTTTACCGCCCCCACCGGGACCGACCTACGAGCAGTACTTC; CDR3: CASSLPPPPGPTYEQYF
V: TRBV28; D: TRBD1; size: .; J: TRBJ2-6; DNA: TGTGCCAGCAGTTCCAACAGGGGGCTGGTCTTATCTGGGGCCAACGTCCTGACTTTC; CDR3: CASSSNRGLVLSGANVLTF
V: TRBV27; D: .; size: few; J: TRBJ2-7; DNA: TGTGCCAGCAGTTTATCAGGGTGGGTCGAGCAGTACTTC; CDR3: CASSLSGWVEQYF
V: TRBV5-6; D: TRBD2; size: .; J: TRBJ2-2; DNA: TGTGCCAGCAGTCGCAGACTAGCGGGGATCCGGGCCGGGGAGCTGTTTTTT; CDR3: CASSRRLAGIRAGELFF
V: TRBV4-2; D: .; size: .; J: TRBJ1-4; DNA: TGTGCCAGCAGCCAAGGGCGCGCAACTAATGAAAAACTGTTTTTT; CDR3: CASSQGRATNEKLFF
V: TRBV5-1; D: .; size: .; J: TRBJ1-1; DNA: TGCGCCAGCAGCGAGGGCAGGGCAGGGTCAGGCATGAACACTGAAGCTTTCTTT; CDR3: CASSEGRAGSGMNTEAFF
V: TRBV7-9; D: TRBD2; size: .; J: TRBJ2-7; DNA: TGTGCCAGCAGCTTCTCGGGAGGGACCTACGAGCAGTACTTC; CDR3: CASSFSGGTYEQYF
V: TRBV7-2; D: .; size: .; J: TRBJ1-5; DNA: TGTGCCAGCAGCCAACAGGGAGGCAATCAGCCCCAGCATTTT; CDR3: CASSQQGGNQPQHF
V: TRBV28; D: .; size: .; J: TRBJ2-4; DNA: TGTGCCAGCAGTCTTGGGCTAGCGTTTGCCAAAAACATTCAGTACTTC; CDR3: CASSLGLAFAKNIQYF
V: TRBV29-1; D: TRBD1; size: .; J: TRBJ1-1; DNA: TGCAGCGTTGGAGGGGGCGGCACTGAAGCTTTCTTT; CDR3: CSVGGGGTEAFF
V: TRBV7-6; D: TRBD2; size: .; J: TRBJ2-1; DNA: TGTGCCAGCAGCTTGCGGACTAGCGGGGGGTCTGATGAGCAGTTCTTC; CDR3: CASSLRTSGGSDEQFF
V: TRBV11-3; D: .; size: .; J: TRBJ2-7; DNA: TGTGCCAGCAGCTTGGGCAGCTCCTACGAGCAGTACTTC; CDR3: CASSLGSSYEQYF
V: TRBV3-1/TRBV3-2; D: .; size: .; J: TRBJ2-7; DNA: TGTGCCAGCAGCCCTCCGGGGACCGAGCAGTACTTC; CDR3: CASSPPGTEQYF
V: TRBV4-3; D: TRBD2; size: .; J: TRBJ2-2; DNA: TGCGCCAGCAGCCACGGGACTAGCGGGAGGGCCAACACCGGGGAGCTGTTTTTT; CDR3: CASSHGTSGRANTGELFF